This T cell receptor (beta chain) is from a study of blood T cell repertoires in COVID-19. Background on the study: Acute-phase and convalescent COVID-19 samples originated in the United States, Italy and Spain.

This CDR3 has 15 amino acids. Looked up from germline, CDR1 is PRHDT and CDR2 is FYEKMQ (reference sequence). V lost 5 bases, J lost 3 bases, and 9 bases stayed unmatched. In the authors' workflow: Cell counts per sample came from amplifying reference gene primers. Some clones are missing from TCRdb's copy, which holds only in-frame ones; the method was immunoSEQ multiplex PCR. The D gene and trimming were derived from the DNA, and the V and J assignments and clone size from that table. The sample gives some 46,000 clones, around 86% of which show up once; approximately 4.7% is in the top ten. The source material was peripheral blood. This chain connects TRBV13 to TRBJ2-7; the match to TRBD1 covers 8 bases. This TCR was sampled from a human donor in a cohort sampled during active COVID-19. The CDR3 DNA follows: TGTGCCAGCAGCCGCCTTGGGGACAGGAGCTACGAGCAGTACTTC. It specifies CASSRLGDRSYEQYF.